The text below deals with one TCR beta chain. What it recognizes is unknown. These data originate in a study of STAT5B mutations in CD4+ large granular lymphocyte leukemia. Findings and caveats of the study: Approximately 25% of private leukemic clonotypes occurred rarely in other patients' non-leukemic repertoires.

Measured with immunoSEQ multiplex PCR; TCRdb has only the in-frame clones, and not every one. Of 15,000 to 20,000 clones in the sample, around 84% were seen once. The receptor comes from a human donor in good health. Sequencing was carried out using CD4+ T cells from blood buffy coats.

The CDR3, as DNA: TGCGCCAGCAGCCGGGGGGAGGGCACAGATACGCAGTATTTT. Amino acids: CASSRGEGTDTQYF. The chain uses TRBV5-1 and TRBJ2-3; 7 bases agree with TRBD2. This CDR3 is 14 amino acids long. Looked up from germline, CDR1 is SGHRS and CDR2 is YFSETQ. V was clipped by 4 bases and J by 1 base; unmatched bases: 3.